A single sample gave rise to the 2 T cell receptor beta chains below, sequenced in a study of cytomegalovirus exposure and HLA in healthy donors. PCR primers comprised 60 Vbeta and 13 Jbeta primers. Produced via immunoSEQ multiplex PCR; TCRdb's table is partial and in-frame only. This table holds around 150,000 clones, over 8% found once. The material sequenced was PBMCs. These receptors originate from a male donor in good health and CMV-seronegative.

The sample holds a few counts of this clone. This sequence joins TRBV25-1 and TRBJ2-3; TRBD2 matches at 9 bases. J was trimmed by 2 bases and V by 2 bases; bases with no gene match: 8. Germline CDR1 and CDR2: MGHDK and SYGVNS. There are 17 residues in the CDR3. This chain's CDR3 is CASSEALAGTNTDTQYF. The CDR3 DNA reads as TGTGCCAGCAGTGAAGCCCTAGCGGGGACAAACACAGATACGCAGTATTTT.

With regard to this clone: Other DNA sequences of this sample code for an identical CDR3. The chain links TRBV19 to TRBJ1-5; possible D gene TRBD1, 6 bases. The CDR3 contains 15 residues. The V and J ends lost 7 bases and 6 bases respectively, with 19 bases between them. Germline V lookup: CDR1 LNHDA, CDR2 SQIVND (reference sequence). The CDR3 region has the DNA TGTGCCAGTAAGGCAAGGACAGAGGGCGGTCAGCCCCAGCATTTT. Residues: CASKARTEGGQPQHF. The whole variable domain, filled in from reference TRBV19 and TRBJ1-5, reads DGGITQSPKYLFRKEGQNVTLSCEQNLNHDAMYWYRQDPGQGLRLIYYSQIVNDFQKGDIAEGYSVSREKKESFPLTVTSAQKNPTAFYLCASKARTEGGQPQHFGDGTRLSIL.